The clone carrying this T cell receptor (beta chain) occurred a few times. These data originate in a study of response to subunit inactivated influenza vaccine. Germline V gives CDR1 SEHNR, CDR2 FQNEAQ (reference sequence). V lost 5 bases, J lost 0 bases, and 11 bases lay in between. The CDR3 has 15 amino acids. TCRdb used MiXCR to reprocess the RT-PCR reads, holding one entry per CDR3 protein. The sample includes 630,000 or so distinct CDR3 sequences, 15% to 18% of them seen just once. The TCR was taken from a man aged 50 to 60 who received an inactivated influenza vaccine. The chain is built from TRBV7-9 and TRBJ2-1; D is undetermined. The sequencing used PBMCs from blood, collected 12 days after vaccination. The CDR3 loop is CASSPDSISYNEQFF. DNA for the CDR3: TGTGCCAGCAGCCCAGACTCAATCTCCTACAATGAGCAGTTCTTC.